This T cell receptor (beta chain) emerged from a study of Ad26.COV2.S vaccination and SARS-CoV-2 variants. Study-wide results and caveats: Across vaccine and placebo recipients, the breadth of non-spike TCRs was similar.

V shed 1 base and J 7 bases; nucleotides not matched to a gene: 9. CDR3 length: 16 amino acids. Germline assignment: CDR1 SGDLS and CDR2 YYNGEE. Profiling relied on immunoSEQ multiplex PCR, and the TCRdb table lists in-frame clones only, not all of them. The sample lists around 450,000 clones, about 88% occurring once. The sample's treatment: around 19 received Ad26.COV2.S at low or high dose, single or two shots; about 5 received placebo; per-sample allocation not given. Samples analyzed were those drawn on day 63 after the first vaccine or placebo injection. With respect to this clone: Its antigen remains unidentified.

This chain uses TRBV9 with TRBJ2-2; TRBD2 aligns across 8 bases. This TCR derives from a person aged 18 to 59 who received the Ad26.COV2.S COVID-19 vaccine or a placebo. Specimen: peripheral blood, collected in a trial of Ad26.COV2.S vaccine versus placebo. CDR3: CASSVMASGGGGELFF. CDR3 nucleotide sequence: TGTGCCAGCAGCGTAATGGCGAGCGGGGGCGGCGGGGAGCTGTTTTTT.